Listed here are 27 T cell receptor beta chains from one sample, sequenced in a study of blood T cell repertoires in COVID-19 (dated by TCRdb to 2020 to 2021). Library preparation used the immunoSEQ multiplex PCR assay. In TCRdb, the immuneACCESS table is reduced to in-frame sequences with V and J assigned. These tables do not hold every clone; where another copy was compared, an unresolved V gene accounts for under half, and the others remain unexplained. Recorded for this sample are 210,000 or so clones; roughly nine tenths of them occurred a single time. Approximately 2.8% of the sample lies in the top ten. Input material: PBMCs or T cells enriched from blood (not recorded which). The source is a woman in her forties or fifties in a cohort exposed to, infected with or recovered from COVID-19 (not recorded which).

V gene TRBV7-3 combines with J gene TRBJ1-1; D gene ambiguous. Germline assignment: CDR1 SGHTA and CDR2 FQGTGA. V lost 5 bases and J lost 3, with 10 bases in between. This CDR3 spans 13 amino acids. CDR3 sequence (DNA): TGTGCCAGCAGCATAGACCGGGACACTGAAGCTTTCTTT. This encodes CASSIDRDTEAFF.

CDR3 sequence reads: CASSFQGISYGYTF. The DNA for the CDR3 is TGTGCCAGCAGCTTTCAGGGGATCAGCTATGGCTACACCTTC. The chain uses TRBV7-9 and TRBJ1-2, with D possibly TRBD1 on 6 matching bases. This CDR3 region has 14 residues. Germline V lookup: CDR1 SEHNR, CDR2 FQNEAQ (reference sequence). V was clipped by 3 bases and J by 4 bases, with 12 bases between them.

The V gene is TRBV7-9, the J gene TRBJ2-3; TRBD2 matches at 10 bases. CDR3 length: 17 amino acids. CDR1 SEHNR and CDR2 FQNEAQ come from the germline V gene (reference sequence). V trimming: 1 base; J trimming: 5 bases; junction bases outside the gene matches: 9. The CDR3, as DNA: TGTGCCAGCAGCTTAGGAGATATTCTAGCGGGGGAAGATACGCAGTATTTT. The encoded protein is CASSLGDILAGEDTQYF.

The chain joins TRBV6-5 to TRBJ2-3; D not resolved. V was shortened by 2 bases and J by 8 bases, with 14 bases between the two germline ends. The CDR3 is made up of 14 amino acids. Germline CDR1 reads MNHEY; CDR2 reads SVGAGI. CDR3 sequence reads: CASSYERVSGTQYF. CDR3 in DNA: TGTGCCAGCAGTTACGAACGGGTATCTGGTACGCAGTATTTT.

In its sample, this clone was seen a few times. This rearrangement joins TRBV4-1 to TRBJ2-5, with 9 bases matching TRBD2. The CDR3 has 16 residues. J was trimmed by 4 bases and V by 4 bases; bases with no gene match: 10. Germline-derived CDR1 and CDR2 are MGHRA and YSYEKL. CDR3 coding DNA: TGCGCCAGCAGCCTCCGGGGAGCGGGGGGAGGAGAGACCCAGTACTTC. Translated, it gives CASSLRGAGGGETQYF.

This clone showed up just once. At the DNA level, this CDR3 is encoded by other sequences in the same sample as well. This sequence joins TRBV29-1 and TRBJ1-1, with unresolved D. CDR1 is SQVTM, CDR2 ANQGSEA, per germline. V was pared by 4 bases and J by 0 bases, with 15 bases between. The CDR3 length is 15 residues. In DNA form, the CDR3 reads TGCAGCGTTGGAGGAGGGTGGGGAATGAACACTGAAGCTTTCTTT. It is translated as CSVGGGWGMNTEAFF.

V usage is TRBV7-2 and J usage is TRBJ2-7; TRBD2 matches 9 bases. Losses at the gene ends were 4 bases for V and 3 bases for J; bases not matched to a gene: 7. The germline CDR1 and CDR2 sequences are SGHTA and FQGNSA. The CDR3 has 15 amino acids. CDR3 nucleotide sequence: TGTGCCAGCAGCTCGACTGGACTAGCGTACTACGAGCAGTACTTC. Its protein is CASSSTGLAYYEQYF.

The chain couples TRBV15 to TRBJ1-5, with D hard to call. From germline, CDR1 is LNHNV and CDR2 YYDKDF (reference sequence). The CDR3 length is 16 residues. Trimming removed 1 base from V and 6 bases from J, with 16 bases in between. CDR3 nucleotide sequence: TGTGCCACCAGCAGAGCCCGCTCAACGGGTGTTCAGCCCCAGCATTTT. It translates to CATSRARSTGVQPQHF. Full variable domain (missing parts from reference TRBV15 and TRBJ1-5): DAMVIQNPRYQVTQFGKPVTLSCSQTLNHNVMYWYQQKSSQAPKLLFHYYDKDFNNEADTPDNFQSRRPNTSFCFLDIRSPGLGDTAMYLCATSRARSTGVQPQHFGDGTRLSIL.

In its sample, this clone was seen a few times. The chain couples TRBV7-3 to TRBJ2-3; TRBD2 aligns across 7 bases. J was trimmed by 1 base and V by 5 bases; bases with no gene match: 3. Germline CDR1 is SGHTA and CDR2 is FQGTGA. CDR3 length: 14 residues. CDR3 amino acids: CASSPRGGTDTQYF. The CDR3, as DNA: TGTGCCAGCAGCCCCCGGGGGGGCACAGATACGCAGTATTTT. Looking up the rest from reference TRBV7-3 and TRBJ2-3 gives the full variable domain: GAGVSQTPSNKVTEKGKYVELRCDPISGHTALYWYRQSLGQGPEFLIYFQGTGAADDSGLPNDRFFAVRPEGSVSTLKIQRTERGDSAVYLCASSPRGGTDTQYFGPGTRLTVL.

The CDR3 here is CASQRGGQTDTQYF. DNA for the CDR3: TGCGCCAGCCAGCGGGGGGGCCAAACAGATACGCAGTATTTT. This chain joins TRBV4-1 and TRBJ2-3; 10 nucleotides align to TRBD2. With V trimmed by 8 bases and J by 3 bases, 5 bases remained unmatched. The CDR3 has 14 residues. Looked up from germline, CDR1 is MGHRA and CDR2 is YSYEKL.

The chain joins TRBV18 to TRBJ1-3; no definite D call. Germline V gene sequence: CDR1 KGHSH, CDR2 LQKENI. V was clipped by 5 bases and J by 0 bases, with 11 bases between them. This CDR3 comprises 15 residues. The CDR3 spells CASSLGTISGNTIYF. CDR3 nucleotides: TGTGCCAGCTCATTGGGCACAATCTCTGGAAACACCATATATTTT.

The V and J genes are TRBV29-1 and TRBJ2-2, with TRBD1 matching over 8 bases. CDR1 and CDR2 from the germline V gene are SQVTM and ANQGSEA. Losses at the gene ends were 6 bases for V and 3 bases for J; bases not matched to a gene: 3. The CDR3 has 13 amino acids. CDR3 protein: CSVGTGYTGELFF. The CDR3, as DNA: TGCAGCGTAGGGACAGGATACACCGGGGAGCTGTTTTTT.

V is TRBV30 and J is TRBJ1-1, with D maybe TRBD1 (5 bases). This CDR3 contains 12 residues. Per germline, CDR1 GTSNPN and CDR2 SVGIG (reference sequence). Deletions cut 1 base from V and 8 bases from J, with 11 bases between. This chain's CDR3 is CAWSAQGREAFF. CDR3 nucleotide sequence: TGTGCCTGGAGTGCTCAGGGTCGGGAAGCTTTCTTT.

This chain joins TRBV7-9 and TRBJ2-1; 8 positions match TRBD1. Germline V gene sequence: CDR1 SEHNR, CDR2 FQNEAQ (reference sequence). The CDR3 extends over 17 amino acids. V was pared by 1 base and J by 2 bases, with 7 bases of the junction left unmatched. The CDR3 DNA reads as TGTGCCAGCAGCTTAGGCCAAGACAGGGGCACCTACAATGAGCAGTTCTTC. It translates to CASSLGQDRGTYNEQFF.

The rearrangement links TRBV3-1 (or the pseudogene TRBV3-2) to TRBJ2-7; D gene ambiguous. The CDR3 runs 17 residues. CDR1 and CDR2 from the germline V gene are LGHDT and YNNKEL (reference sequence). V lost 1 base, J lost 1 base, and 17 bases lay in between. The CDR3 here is CASSQVIGGDGSYEQYF. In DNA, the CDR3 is TGTGCCAGCAGCCAAGTTATTGGCGGTGACGGGTCCTACGAGCAGTACTTC.

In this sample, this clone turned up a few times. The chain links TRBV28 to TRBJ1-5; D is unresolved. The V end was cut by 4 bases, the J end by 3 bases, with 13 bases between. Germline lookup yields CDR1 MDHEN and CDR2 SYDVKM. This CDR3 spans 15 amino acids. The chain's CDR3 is CASSYRGQLNQPQHF. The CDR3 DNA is TGTGCCAGCAGTTATCGCGGGCAGCTCAATCAGCCCCAGCATTTT.

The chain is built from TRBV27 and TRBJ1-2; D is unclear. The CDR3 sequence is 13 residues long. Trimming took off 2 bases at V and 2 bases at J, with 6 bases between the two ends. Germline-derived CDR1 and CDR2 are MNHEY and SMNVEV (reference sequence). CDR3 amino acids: CASSLRENYGYTF. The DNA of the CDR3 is TGTGCCAGCAGTTTACGAGAGAACTATGGCTACACCTTC.

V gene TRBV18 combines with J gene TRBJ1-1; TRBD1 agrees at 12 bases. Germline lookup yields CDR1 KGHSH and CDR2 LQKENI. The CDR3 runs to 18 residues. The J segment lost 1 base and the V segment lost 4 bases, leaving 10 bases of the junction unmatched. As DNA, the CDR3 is TGTGCCAGCTCACGCTTGACCGGGACAGGGGGCTCGAACACTGAAGCTTTCTTT. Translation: CASSRLTGTGGSNTEAFF. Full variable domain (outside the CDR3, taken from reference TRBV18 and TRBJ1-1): NAGVMQNPRHLVRRRGQEARLRCSPMKGHSHVYWYRQLPEEGLKFMVYLQKENIIDESGMPKERFSAEFPKEGPSILRIQQVVRGDSAAYFCASSRLTGTGGSNTEAFFGQGTRLTVV.

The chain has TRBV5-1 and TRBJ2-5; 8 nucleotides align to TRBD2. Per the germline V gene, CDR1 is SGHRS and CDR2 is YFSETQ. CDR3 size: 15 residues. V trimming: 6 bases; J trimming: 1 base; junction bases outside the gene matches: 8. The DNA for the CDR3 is TGCGCCAGCACCCCCGGAGCGGGGGCCCAAGAGACCCAGTACTTC. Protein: CASTPGAGAQETQYF.

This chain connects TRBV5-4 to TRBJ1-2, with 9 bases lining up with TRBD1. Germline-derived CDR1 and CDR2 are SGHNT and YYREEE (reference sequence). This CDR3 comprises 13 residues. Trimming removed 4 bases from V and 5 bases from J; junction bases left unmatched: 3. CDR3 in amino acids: CASSRGQGYGYTF. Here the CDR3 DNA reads TGTGCCAGCAGCAGGGGACAGGGATATGGCTACACCTTC.

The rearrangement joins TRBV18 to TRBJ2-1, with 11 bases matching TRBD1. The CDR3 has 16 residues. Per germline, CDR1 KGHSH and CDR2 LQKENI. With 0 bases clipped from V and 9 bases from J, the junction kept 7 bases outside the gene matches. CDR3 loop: CASSPPDRGRTGEQFF. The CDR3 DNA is TGTGCCAGCTCACCACCGGACAGGGGGCGGACGGGTGAGCAGTTCTTC.

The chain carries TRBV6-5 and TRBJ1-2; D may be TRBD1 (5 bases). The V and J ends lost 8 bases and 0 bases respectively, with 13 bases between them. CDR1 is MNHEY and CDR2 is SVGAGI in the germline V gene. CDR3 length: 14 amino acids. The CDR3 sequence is CASGDRTTNYGYTF. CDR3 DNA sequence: TGTGCCAGCGGGGACCGGACTACTAACTATGGCTACACCTTC.

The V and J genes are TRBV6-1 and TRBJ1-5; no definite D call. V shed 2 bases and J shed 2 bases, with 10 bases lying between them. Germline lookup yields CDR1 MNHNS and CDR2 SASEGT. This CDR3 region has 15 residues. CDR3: CASSESWGGNQPQHF. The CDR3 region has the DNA TGTGCCAGCAGTGAATCGTGGGGAGGCAATCAGCCCCAGCATTTT.

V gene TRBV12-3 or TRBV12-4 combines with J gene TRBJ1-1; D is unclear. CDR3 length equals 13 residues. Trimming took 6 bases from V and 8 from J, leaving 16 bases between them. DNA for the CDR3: TGTGCCAGCAGCCGCATATCAGCGACCGAAGCTTTCTTT. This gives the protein CASSRISATEAFF.

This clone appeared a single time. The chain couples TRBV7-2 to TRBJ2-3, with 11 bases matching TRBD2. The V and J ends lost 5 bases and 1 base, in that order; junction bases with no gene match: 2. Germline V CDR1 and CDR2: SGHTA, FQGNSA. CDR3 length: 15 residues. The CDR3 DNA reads TGTGCCAGCAGCCGGGGACTAGCGGGCACAGATACGCAGTATTTT. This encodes CASSRGLAGTDTQYF.

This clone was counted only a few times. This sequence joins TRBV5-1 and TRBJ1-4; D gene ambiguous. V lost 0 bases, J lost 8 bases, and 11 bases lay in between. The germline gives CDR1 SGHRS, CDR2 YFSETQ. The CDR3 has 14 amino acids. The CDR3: CASSLERGREKLFF. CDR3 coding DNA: TGCGCCAGCAGCTTGGAACGCGGGCGAGAAAAACTGTTTTTT.

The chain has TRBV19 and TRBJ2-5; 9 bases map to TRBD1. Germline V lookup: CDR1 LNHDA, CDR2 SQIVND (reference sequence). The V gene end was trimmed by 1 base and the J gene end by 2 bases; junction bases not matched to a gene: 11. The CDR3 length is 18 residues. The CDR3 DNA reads TGTGCCAGTAGTATAGGGTACAGGGGGCGCTTGGCTCAAGAGACCCAGTACTTC. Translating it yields CASSIGYRGRLAQETQYF.